This TCR beta chain comes out of a study of regulatory T cells in long-lasting Graves disease. Whole-study findings and limits: Those with persistent Graves' had less TCR diversity than newly diagnosed patients.

V was cut by 4 bases and J by 2 bases, with 10 bases left in between. Germline lookup yields CDR1 MNHEY and CDR2 SVGEGT. This CDR3 region has 14 residues. With regard to this clonotype: As yet, its antigen is unknown.

Building of the TCR beta libraries involved iRepertoire HTBI primers and Arm-PCR of CDR3 regions. TCRdb fed the multiplex PCR reads into MiXCR, producing one record per CDR3 protein. The repertoire holds a few hundred thousand distinct CDR3 sequences, about 23% seen once, with approximately 30% in the top ten. Time point in this sample: persistent/refractory GD, antithyroid drugs over 5 years with positive TRAb. PBMCs were the source of the RNA used for TCR sequencing. As a group, patients came from one endocrinology department in Xi'an, China. The sequencing here drew on peripheral blood mononuclear cells (PBMCs), taken when the disease was refractory, from a patient treated with antithyroid drugs. The clonotype originates from a woman aged 40 to 50 with Graves disease. The chain is built from TRBV6-2 or TRBV6-3 and TRBJ2-3; TRBD2 might be the D (5 bases). The CDR3 is CASSLGSYTDTQYF. The CDR3 coding sequence is TGTGCCAGCAGTTTGGGGAGCTACACAGATACGCAGTATTTT.